The clone carrying this TCR beta chain was detected a few times. This sample was taken from a study of shared T cell receptors in the human thymus. Germline trimming cut 1 base from V and 5 bases from J; bases unmatched to any gene: 3. The germline V gene encodes CDR1 SGHVS and CDR2 FQNEAQ. CDR3 length: 15 residues. Clones were read by immunoSEQ multiplex PCR, and TCRdb kept only the in-frame ones, dropping some. Of 450,000 to 650,000 clones listed, approximately 78% were seen once; the top ten hold less than 0.015%. The same sample was also studied in work on human thymus T cells. Per that study: Infants, healthy and Finnish, who were having corrective surgery for congenital heart defects served as donors. Thymic resections from corrective heart surgery supplied the tissue. Thymic repertoires from unrelated individuals overlapped highly, related research reported.

The specimen sequenced was thymocytes. The chain joins TRBV7-8 to TRBJ2-7, with 12 bases aligning to TRBD1. This TCR was sampled from a boy under two years old with a congenital heart defect. The CDR3 sequence is CASSLGDRGRDEQYF. DNA for the CDR3: TGTGCCAGCAGCTTAGGGGACAGGGGGCGCGACGAGCAGTACTTC.